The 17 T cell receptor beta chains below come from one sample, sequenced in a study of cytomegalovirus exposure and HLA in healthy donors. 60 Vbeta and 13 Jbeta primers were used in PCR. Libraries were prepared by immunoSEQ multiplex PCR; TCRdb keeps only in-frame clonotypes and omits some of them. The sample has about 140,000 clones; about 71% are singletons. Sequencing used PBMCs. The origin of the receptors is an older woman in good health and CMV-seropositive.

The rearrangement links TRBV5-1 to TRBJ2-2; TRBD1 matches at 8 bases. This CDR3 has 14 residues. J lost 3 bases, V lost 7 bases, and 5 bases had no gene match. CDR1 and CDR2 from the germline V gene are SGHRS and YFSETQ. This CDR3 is CASWAGGDTGELFF. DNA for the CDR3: TGCGCCAGCTGGGCAGGGGGCGACACCGGGGAGCTGTTTTTT.

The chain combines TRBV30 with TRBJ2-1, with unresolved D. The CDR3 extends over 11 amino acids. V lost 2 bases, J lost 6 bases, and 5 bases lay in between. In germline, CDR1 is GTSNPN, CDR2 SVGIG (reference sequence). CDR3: CAWSLLNEQFF. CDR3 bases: TGTGCCTGGAGTCTCCTCAATGAGCAGTTCTTC.

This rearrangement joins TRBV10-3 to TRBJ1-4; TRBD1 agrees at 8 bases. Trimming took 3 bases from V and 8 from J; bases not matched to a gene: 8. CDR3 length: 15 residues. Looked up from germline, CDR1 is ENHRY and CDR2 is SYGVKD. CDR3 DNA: TGTGCCATCAGTGACACGACAGGGGCCTCCGAAAAACTGTTTTTT. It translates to CAISDTTGASEKLFF.

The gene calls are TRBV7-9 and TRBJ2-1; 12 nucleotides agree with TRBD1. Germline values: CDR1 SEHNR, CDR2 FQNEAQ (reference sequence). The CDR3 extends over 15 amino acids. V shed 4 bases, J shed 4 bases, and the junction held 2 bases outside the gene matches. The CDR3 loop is CASSSGQGAYNEQFF. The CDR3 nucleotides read TGTGCCAGCAGCTCGGGACAGGGGGCTTACAATGAGCAGTTCTTC.

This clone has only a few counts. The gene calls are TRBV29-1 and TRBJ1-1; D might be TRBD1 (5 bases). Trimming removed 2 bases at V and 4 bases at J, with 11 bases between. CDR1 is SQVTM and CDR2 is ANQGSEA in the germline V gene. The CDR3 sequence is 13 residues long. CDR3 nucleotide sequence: TGCAGCGTTGAAACGGCACAGGCCACTGAAGCTTTCTTT. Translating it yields CSVETAQATEAFF. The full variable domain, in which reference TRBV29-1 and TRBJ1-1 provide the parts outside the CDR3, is SAVISQKPSRDICQRGTSLTIQCQVDSQVTMMFWYRQQPGQSLTLIATANQGSEATYESGFVIDKFPISRPNLTFSTLTVSNMSPEDSSIYLCSVETAQATEAFFGQGTRLTVV.

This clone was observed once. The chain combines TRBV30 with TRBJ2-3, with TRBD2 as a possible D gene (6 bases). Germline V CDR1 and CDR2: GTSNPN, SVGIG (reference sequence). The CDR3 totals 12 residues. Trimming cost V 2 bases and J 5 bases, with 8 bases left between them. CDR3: CAWSFSGDTQYF. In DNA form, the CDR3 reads TGTGCCTGGAGTTTTAGCGGAGATACGCAGTATTTT.

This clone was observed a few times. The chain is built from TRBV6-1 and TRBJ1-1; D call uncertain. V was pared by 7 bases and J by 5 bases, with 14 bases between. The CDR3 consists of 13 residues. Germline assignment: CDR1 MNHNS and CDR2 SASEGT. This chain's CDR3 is CASTVTSGTEAFF. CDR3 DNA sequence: TGTGCCAGCACCGTTACCTCGGGGACTGAAGCTTTCTTT.

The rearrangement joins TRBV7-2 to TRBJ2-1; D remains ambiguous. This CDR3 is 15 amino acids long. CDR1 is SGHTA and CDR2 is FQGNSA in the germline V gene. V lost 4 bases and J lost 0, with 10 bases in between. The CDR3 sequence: CASSSYTSSYNEQFF. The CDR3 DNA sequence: TGTGCCAGCAGCTCATACACAAGCTCCTACAATGAGCAGTTCTTC. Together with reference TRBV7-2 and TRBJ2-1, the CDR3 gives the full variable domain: GAGVSQSPSNKVTEKGKDVELRCDPISGHTALYWYRQSLGQGLEFLIYFQGNSAPDKSGLPSDRFSAERTGGSVSTLTIQRTQQEDSAVYLCASSSYTSSYNEQFFGPGTRLTVL.

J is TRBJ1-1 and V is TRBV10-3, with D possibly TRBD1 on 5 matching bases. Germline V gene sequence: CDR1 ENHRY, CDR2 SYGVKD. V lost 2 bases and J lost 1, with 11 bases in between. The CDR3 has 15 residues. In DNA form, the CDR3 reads TGTGCCATCAGTGAGCGACAGCTATCGAACACTGAAGCTTTCTTT. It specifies CAISERQLSNTEAFF.

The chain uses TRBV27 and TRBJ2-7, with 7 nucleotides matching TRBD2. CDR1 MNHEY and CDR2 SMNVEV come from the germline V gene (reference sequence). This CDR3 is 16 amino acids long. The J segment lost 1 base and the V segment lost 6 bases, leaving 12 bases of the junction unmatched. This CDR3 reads CASRPPTSENSYEQYF. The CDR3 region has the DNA TGTGCCAGCAGGCCGCCAACTAGCGAGAATTCCTACGAGCAGTACTTC.

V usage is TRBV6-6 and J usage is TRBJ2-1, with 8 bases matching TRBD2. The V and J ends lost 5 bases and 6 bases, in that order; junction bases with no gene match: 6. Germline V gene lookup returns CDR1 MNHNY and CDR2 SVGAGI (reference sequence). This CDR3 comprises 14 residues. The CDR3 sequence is CASSREGPPNEQFF. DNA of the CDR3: TGTGCCAGCAGTCGGGAGGGCCCTCCCAATGAGCAGTTCTTC.

The CDR3 DNA reads TGCGCCAGCAGGTCCGGGACAGCGAAAGAGACCCAGTACTTC. Its protein is CASRSGTAKETQYF. This chain connects TRBV5-1 to TRBJ2-5; 7 nucleotides align to TRBD1. The CDR3 totals 14 residues. The germline V gene has CDR1 SGHRS and CDR2 YFSETQ. With 5 bases clipped from V and 3 bases from J, the junction kept 7 bases outside the gene matches.

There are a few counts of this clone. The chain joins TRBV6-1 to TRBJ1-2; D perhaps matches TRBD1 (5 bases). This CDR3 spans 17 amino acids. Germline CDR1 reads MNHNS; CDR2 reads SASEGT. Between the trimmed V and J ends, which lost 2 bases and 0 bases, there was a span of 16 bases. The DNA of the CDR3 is TGTGCCAGCAGTGAAAATGGCAGGGCCCAACCTAACTATGGCTACACCTTC. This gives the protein CASSENGRAQPNYGYTF.

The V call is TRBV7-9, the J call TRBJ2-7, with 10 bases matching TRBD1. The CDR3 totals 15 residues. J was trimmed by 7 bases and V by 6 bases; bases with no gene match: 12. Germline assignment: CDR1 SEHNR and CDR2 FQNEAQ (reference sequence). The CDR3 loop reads CASRIAGDRGEEQYF. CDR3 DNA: TGTGCCAGCAGGATAGCCGGGGACAGGGGTGAAGAGCAGTACTTC.

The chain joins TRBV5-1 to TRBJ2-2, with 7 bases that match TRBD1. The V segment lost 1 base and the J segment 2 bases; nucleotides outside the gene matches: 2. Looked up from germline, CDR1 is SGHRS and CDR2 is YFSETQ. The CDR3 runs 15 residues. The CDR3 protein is CASSLRTGNTGELFF. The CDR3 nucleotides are TGCGCCAGCAGCTTGAGGACAGGAAACACCGGGGAGCTGTTTTTT.

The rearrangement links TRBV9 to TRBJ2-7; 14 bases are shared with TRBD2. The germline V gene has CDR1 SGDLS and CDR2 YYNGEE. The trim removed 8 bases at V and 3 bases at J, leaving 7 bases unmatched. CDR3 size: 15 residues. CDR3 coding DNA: TGTGCCAGGGGGGGACTAGCGGGAGTCGTCTACGAGCAGTACTTC. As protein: CARGGLAGVVYEQYF.

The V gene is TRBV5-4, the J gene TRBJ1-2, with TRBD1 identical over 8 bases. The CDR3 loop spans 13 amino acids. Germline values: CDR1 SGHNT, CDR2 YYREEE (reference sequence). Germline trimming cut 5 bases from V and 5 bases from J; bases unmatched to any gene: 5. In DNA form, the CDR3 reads TGTGCCAGCAGACAGGGGGAGAGGTATGGCTACACCTTC. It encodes CASRQGERYGYTF.